The subject of this entry is one T cell receptor beta chain. Its target is unknown. This record belongs to a study of T cell responses to AZD1222 COVID-19 vaccine. Notes on the study in general: As reported, nearly half of all spike-specific TCRs target variant regions that are unmutated. Regions 160-218 and 743-854 dominated among vaccine-associated CD4 TCRs spanning spike. No repertoire was sampled before or during the peak T cell response, only after it. Increased Spike-specific TCR breadth and depth were observed after two AZD1222 doses.

Trimming removed 6 bases from V and 4 bases from J, with 16 bases in between. The V gene's germline CDR1 is MDHEN and CDR2 SYDVKM. The CDR3 consists of 14 residues. The method was immunoSEQ multiplex PCR; TCRdb's version includes in-frame clones alone and lacks a portion of them. This sample yields 100,000 to 150,000 clones, of which roughly 90% are seen a single time; about 1.6% belongs to the top ten. The source material was peripheral blood, sampled on day 0 of AZD1222 vaccination. The receptor's source is an adult in good health. This sequence joins TRBV28 and TRBJ2-7; D is possibly TRBD1 (5 bases). CDR3 amino acids: CASSIGRVEYEQYF. CDR3 sequence (DNA): TGTGCCAGCAGCATAGGCAGGGTGGAGTACGAGCAGTACTTC.